The text below deals with one T cell receptor beta chain. This sample is part of a study of blood T cell repertoires in COVID-19. Study details: The United States, Italy and Spain were the sources of the acute and convalescent COVID-19 samples.

CDR3 size: 14 residues. V gave up 2 bases and J gave up 6 bases, with 8 bases separating them. The germline gives CDR1 MNHEY, CDR2 SVGAGI. Recovered participants had two consecutive negative NP/OP PCR tests, healthcare professional clearance, or symptom resolution. Source study methods: From reference gene primer amplification, estimates of nucleated cell counts were derived. Clones were sequenced by immunoSEQ multiplex PCR, and TCRdb holds only the in-frame ones, with some missing. That table is the source of V, J and clone size, and D and trimming were worked out from the DNA. The data contain 200,000 to 250,000 clones, around 80% of them singletons.

The chain couples TRBV6-5 to TRBJ1-6; D not certain. The sequenced sample consisted of PBMCs or T cells enriched from blood (not recorded which). This receptor was taken from a man between 60 and 75 years old who had recovered from COVID-19. CDR3 amino acids: CASSYAAVNSPLHF. The CDR3 nucleotides read TGTGCCAGCAGTTACGCGGCAGTTAATTCACCCCTCCACTTT.